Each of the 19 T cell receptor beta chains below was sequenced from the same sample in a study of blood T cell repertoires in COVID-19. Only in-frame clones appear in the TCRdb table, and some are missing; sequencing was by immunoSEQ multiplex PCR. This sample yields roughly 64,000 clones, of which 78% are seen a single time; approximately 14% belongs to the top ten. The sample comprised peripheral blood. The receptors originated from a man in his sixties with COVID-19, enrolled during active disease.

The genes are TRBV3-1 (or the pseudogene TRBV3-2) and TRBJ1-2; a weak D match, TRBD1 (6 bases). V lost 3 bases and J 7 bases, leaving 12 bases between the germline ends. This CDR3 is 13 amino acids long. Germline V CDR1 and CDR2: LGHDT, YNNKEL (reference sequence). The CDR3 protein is CASSQVQGSGYTF. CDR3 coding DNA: TGTGCCAGCAGCCAGGTACAGGGAAGTGGCTACACCTTC.

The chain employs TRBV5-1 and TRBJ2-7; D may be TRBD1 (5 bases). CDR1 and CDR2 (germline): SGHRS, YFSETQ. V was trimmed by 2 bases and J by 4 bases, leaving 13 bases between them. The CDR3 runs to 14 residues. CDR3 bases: TGCGCCAGCAGCTTCCCAGGGATGGAGTACGAGCAGTACTTC. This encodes CASSFPGMEYEQYF.

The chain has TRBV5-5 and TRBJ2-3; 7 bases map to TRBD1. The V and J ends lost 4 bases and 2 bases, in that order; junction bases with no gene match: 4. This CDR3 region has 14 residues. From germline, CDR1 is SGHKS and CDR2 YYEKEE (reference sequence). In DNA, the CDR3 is TGTGCCAGCAGCCCCGGGACAGACACAGATACGCAGTATTTT. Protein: CASSPGTDTDTQYF.

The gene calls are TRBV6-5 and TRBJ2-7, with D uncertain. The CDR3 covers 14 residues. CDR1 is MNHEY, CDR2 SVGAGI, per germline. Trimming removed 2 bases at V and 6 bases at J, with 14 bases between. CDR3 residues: CASSYGLGQFEQYF. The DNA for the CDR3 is TGTGCCAGCAGTTACGGGTTGGGCCAGTTCGAGCAGTACTTC.

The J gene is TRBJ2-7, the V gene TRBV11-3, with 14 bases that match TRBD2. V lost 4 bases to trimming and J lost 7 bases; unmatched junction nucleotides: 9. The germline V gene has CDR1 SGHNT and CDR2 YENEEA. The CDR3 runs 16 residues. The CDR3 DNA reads TGTGCCAGCAGCTCTCCGGGACTAGCGGGAGTAAGGGAGCAGTACTTC. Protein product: CASSSPGLAGVREQYF.

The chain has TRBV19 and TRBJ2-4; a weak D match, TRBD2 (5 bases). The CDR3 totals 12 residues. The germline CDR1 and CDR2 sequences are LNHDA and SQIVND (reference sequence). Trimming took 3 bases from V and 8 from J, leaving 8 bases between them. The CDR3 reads CASSMVRDIQYF. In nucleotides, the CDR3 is TGTGCCAGTAGTATGGTGAGGGACATTCAGTACTTC.

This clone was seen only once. The CDR3 nucleotides are TGTGCCAGCAGCCAAGTCGGCGGTTTAAACACTGAAGCTTTCTTT. Its translation is CASSQVGGLNTEAFF. The gene calls are TRBV14 and TRBJ1-1; D unresolved. This CDR3 comprises 15 residues. V lost 1 base and J 2 bases, leaving 11 bases between the germline ends. The germline V gene encodes CDR1 SGHDN and CDR2 FVKESK.

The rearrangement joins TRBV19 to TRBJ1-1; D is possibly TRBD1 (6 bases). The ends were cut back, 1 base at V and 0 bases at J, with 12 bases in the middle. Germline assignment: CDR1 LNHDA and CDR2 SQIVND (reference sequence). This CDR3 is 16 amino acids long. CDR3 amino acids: CASSIAGGGVNTEAFF. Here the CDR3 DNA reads TGTGCCAGTAGTATAGCGGGGGGCGGGGTGAACACTGAAGCTTTCTTT.

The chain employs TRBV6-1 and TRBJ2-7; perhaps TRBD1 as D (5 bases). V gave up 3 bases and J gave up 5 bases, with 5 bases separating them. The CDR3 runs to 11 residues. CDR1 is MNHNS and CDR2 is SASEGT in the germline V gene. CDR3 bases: TGTGCCAGCAGTGACAGGGACGAGCAGTACTTC. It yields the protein CASSDRDEQYF.

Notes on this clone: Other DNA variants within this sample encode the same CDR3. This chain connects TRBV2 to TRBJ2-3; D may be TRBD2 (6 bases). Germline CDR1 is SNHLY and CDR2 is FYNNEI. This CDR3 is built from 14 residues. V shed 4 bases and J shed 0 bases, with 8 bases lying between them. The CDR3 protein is CASSGGLSTDTQYF. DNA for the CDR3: TGTGCCAGCAGTGGGGGACTCAGCACAGATACGCAGTATTTT.

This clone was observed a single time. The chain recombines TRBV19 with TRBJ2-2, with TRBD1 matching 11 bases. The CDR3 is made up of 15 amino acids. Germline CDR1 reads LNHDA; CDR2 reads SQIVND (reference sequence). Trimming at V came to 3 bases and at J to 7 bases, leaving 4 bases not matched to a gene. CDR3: CASSMGTGGHGELFF. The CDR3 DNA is TGTGCCAGTAGTATGGGGACAGGGGGTCACGGGGAGCTGTTTTTT.

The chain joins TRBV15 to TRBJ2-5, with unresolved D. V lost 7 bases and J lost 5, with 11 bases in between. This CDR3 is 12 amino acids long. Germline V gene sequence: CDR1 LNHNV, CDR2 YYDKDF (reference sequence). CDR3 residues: CATKSAQETQYF. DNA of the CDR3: TGTGCCACCAAATCAGCGCAGGAGACCCAGTACTTC. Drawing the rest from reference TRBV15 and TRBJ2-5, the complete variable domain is DAMVIQNPRYQVTQFGKPVTLSCSQTLNHNVMYWYQQKSSQAPKLLFHYYDKDFNNEADTPDNFQSRRPNTSFCFLDIRSPGLGDTAMYLCATKSAQETQYFGPGTRLLVL.

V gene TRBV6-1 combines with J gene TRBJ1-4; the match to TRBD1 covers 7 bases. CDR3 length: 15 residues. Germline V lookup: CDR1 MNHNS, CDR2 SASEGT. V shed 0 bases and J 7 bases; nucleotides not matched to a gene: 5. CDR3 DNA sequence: TGTGCCAGCAGTGAAGCGTTGGGACAGTTTGAAAAACTGTTTTTT. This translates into CASSEALGQFEKLFF.

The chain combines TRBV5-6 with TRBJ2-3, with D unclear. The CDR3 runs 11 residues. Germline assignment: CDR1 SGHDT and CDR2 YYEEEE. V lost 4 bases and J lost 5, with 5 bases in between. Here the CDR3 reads CASSLLDTQYF. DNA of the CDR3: TGTGCCAGCAGCCTCTTAGATACGCAGTATTTT.

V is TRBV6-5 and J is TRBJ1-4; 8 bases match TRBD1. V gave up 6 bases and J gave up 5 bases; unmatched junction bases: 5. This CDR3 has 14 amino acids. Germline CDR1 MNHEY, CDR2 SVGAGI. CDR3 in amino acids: CASRLQGANEKLFF. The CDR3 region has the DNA TGTGCCAGCAGACTCCAGGGGGCGAATGAAAAACTGTTTTTT.

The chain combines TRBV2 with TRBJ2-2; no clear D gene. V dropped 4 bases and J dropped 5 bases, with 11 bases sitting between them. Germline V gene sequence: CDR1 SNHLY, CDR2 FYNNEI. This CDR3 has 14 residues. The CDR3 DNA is TGTGCCAGCAGTGGCCAGAAAACAACCGGGGAGCTGTTTTTT. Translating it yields CASSGQKTTGELFF.

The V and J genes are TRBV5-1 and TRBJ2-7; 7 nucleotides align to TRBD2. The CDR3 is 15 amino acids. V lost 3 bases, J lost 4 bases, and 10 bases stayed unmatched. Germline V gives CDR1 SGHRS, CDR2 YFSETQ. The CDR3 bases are TGCGCCAGCAGCTCGACTAGCTCGATTGGGTACGAGCAGTACTTC. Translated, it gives CASSSTSSIGYEQYF. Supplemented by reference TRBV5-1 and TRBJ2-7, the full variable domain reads KAGVTQTPRYLIKTRGQQVTLSCSPISGHRSVSWYQQTPGQGLQFLFEYFSETQRNKGNFPGRFSGRQFSNSRSEMNVSTLELGDSALYLCASSSTSSIGYEQYFGPGTRLTVT.

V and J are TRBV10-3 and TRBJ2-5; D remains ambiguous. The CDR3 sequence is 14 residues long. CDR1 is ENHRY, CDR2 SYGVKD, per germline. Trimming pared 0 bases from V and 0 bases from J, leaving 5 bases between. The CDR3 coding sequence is TGTGCCATCAGTGAGTCTGACTACCAAGAGACCCAGTACTTC. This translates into CAISESDYQETQYF.

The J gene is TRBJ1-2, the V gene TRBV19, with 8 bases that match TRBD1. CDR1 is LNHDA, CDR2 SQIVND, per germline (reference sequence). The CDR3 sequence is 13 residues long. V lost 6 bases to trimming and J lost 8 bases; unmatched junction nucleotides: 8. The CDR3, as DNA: TGTGCCAGTAGCTTCCAGGGGGCGAGAGGCTACACCTTC. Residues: CASSFQGARGYTF.